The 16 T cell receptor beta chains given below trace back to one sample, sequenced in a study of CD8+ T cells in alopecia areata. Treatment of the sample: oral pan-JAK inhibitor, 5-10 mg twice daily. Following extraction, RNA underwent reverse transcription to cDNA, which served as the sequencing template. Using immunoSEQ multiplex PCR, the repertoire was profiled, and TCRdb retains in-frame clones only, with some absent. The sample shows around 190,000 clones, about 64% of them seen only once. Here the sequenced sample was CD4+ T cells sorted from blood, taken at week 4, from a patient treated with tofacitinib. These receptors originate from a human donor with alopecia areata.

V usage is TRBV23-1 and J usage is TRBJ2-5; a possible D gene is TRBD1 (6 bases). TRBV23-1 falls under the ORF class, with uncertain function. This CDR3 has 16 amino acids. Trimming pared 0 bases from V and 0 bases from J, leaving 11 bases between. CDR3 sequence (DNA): TGCGCCAGCAGTCAATCGCCGAACAGGGACCAAGAGACCCAGTACTTC. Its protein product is CASSQSPNRDQETQYF.

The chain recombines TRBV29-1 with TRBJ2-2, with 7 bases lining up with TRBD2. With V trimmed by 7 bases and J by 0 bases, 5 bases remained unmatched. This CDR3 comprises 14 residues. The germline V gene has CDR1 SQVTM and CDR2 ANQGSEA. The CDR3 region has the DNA TGCAGCGGAGGGGAGGGCTCGAACACCGGGGAGCTGTTTTTT. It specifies CSGGEGSNTGELFF.

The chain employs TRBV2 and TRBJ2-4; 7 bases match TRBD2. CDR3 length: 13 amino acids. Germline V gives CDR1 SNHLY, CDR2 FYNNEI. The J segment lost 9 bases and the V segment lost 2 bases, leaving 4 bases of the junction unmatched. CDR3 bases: TGTGCCAGCAGTGAACGGGGGGAGGTCATTCAGTACTTC. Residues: CASSERGEVIQYF.

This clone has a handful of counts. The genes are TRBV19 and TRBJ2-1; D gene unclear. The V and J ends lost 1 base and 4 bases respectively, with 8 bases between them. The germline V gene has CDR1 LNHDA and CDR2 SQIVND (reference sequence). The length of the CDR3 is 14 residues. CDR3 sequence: CASSIAGQYNEQFF. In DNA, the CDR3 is TGTGCCAGTAGTATAGCGGGCCAGTACAATGAGCAGTTCTTC.

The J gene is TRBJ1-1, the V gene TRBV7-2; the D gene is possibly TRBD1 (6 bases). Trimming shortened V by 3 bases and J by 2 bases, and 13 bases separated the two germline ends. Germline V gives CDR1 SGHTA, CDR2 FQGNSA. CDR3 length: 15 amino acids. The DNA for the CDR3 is TGTGCCAGCAGCTTGTACCGGACAGTAAACACTGAAGCTTTCTTT. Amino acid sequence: CASSLYRTVNTEAFF.

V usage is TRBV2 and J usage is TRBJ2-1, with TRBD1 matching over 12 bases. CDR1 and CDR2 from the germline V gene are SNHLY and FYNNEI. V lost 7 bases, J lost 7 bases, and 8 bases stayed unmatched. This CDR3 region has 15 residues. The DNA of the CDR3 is TGTGCCAGCAATCCGGGACAGGGGGCAGGAAATGAGCAGTTCTTC. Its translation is CASNPGQGAGNEQFF.

CDR3 nucleotide sequence: TGCGCCAGCCAGAATCGCGAACAGGGGTTGGAAGCTTTCTTT. Translating gives CASQNREQGLEAFF. The chain employs TRBV5-1 and TRBJ1-1, with 7 bases lining up with TRBD1. This CDR3 region has 14 residues. The J segment lost 8 bases and the V segment lost 7 bases, leaving 14 bases of the junction unmatched. Germline-derived CDR1 and CDR2 are SGHRS and YFSETQ.

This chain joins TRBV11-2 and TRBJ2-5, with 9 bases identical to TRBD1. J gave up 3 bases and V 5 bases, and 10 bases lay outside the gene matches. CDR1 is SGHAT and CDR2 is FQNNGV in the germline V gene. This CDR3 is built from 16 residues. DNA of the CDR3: TGTGCCAGCAGCCCTACCGGGACAGGGAGGGAAGAGACCCAGTACTTC. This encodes CASSPTGTGREETQYF.

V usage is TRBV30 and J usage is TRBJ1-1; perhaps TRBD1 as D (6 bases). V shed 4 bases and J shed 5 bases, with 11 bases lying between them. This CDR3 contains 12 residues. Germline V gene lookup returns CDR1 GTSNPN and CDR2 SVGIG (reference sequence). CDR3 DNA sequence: TGTGCCTGGAAAGAGAGGGGGACTGAAGCTTTCTTT. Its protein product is CAWKERGTEAFF.

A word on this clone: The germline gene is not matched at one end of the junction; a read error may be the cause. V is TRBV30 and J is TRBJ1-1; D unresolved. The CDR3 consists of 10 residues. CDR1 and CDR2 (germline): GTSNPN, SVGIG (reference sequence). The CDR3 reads CAWSVVRPHF. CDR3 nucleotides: TGTGCCTGGAGTGTAGTTCGCCCACACTTT.

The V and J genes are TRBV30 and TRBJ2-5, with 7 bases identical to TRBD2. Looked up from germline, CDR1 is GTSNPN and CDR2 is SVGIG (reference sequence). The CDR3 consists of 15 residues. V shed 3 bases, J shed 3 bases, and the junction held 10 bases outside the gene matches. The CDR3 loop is CAWSAQAGTKETQYF. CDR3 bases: TGTGCCTGGAGCGCCCAAGCGGGGACTAAAGAGACCCAGTACTTC.

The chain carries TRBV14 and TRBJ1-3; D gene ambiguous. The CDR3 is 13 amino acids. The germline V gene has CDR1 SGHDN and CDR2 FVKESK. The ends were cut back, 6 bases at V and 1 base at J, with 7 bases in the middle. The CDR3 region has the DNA TGTGCCAGCAGGTTAGCTTCTGGAAACACCATATATTTT. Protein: CASRLASGNTIYF.

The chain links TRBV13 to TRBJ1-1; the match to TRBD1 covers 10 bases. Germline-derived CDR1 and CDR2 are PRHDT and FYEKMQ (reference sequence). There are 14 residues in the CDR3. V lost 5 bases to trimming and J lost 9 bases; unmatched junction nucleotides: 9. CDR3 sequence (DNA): TGTGCCAGCAGCCCCGAGGGACAGGGGCGTAAAGCTTTCTTT. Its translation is CASSPEGQGRKAFF.

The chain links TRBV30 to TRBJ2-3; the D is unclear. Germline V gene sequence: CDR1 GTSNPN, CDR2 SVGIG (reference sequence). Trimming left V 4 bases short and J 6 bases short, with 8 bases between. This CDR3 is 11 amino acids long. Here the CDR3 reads CAWIGRDTQYF. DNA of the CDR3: TGTGCCTGGATCGGTAGGGATACGCAGTATTTT.

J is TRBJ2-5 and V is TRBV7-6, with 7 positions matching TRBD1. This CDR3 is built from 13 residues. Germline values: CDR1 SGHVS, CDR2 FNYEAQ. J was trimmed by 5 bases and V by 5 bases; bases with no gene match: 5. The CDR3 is CASSLGQVETQYF. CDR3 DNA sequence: TGTGCCAGCAGCCTCGGACAGGTTGAGACCCAGTACTTC.

This CDR3 reads CASSYGLNTGELFF. The CDR3 DNA reads TGCGCCAGCAGCTACGGGTTAAACACCGGGGAGCTGTTTTTT. The chain recombines TRBV10-2 with TRBJ2-2; D gene ambiguous. The CDR3 length is 14 residues. The V end lost 6 bases, the J end lost 2 bases, and 10 bases lay between the germline ends. Germline V gene data show CDR1 as WSHSY and CDR2 as SAAADI.